This TCR beta chain originates from a study of blood T cell repertoires in COVID-19. As for the study in general: The samples span acute and convalescent COVID-19 from the United States, Italy and Spain. Sources were T cells, B-cell-depleted T cells, or PBMCs; the material itself was cDNA or gDNA.

The CDR3 sequence is 16 residues long. Germline V gene data show CDR1 as MNHEY and CDR2 as SVGEGT. Trimming at V came to 2 bases and at J to 0 bases, leaving 7 bases not matched to a gene. In the original analysis: Amplification from reference gene primers served as the basis for estimated nucleated cell counts. Assay: immunoSEQ multiplex PCR; the TCRdb copy retains only in-frame clones and omits some. D and trimming come from the DNA, and the V and J calls and clone size come from that table. The sample includes around 15,000 clones, almost 85% seen only once; the top ten take about a quarter. The chain recombines TRBV6-2 or TRBV6-3 with TRBJ2-7; 7 bases agree with TRBD2. This clonotype was obtained from a woman in her seventies with active COVID-19. Sequenced material: peripheral blood. The CDR3 DNA follows: TGTGCCAGCAGTTACCCCAGCGGGACGGCCTCCTACGAGCAGTACTTC. As protein: CASSYPSGTASYEQYF.